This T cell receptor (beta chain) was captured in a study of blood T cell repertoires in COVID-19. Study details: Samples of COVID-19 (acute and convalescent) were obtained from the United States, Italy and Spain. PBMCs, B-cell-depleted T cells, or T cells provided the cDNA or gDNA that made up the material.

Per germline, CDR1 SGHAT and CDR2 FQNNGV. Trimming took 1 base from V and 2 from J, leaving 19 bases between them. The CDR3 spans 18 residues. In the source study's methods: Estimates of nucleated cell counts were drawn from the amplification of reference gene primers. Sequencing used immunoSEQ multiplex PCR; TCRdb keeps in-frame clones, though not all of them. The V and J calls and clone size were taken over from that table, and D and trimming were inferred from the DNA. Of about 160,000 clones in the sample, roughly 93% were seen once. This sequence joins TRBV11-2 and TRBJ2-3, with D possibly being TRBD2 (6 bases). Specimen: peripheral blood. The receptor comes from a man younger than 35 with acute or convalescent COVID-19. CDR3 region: CASSLGRTHRGTTDTQYF. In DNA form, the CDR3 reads TGTGCCAGCAGCTTAGGGAGGACCCACCGGGGGACCACAGATACGCAGTATTTT.